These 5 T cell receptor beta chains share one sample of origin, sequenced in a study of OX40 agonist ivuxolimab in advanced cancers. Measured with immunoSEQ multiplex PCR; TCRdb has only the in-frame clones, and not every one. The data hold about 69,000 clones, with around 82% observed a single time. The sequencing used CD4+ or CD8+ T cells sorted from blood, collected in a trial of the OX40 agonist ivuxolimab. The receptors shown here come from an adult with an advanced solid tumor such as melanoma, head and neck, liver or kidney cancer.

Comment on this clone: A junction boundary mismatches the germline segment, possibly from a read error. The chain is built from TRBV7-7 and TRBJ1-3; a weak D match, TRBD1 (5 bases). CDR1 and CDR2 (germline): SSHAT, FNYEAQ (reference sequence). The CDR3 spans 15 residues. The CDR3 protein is CASSLAQGFGNTIYF. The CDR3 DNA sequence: TGTGCTAGCAGCTTAGCCCAGGGATTTGGAAACACCATATATTTT. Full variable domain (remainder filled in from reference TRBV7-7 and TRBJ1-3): GAGVSQSPRYKVTKRGQDVTLRCDPISSHATLYWYQQALGQGPEFLTYFNYEAQPDKSGLPSDRFSAERPEGSISTLTIQRTEQRDSAMYRCASSLAQGFGNTIYFGEGSWLTVV.

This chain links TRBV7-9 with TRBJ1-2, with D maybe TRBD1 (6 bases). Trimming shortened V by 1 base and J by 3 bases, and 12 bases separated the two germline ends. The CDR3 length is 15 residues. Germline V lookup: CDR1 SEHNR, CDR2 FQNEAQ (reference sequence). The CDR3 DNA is TGTGCCAGCAGCTTAGGGGTGGGGGGCGACTATGGCTACACCTTC. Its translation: CASSLGVGGDYGYTF.

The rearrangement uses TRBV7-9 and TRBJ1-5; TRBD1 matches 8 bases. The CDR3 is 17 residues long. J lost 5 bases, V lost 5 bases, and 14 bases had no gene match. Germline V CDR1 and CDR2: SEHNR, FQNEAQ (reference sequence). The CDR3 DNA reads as TGTGCCAGCAGCGCTCTTCCTGGACAGGGCCCCCATCAGCCCCAGCATTTT. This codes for CASSALPGQGPHQPQHF.

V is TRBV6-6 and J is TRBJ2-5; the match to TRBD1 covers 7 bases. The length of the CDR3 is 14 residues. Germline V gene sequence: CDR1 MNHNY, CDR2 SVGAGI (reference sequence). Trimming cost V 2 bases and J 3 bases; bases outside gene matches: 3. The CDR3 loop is CASSYTGQKETQYF. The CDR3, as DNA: TGTGCCAGCAGTTACACGGGACAGAAAGAGACCCAGTACTTC.

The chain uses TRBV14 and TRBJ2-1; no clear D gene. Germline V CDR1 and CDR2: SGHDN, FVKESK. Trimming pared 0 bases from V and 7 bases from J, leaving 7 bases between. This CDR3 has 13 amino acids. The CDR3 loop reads CASSQDPRNEQFF. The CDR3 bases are TGTGCCAGCAGCCAAGATCCCCGGAATGAGCAGTTCTTC.